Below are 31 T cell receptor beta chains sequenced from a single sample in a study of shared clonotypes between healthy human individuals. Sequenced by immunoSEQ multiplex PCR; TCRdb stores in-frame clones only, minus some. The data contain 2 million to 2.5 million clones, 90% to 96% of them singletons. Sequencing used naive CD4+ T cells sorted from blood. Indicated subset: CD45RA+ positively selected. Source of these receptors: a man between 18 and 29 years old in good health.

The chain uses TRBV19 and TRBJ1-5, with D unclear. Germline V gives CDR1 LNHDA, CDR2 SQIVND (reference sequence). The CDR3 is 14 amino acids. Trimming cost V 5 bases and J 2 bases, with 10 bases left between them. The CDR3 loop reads CASSDGKGNQPQHF. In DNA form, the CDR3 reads TGTGCCAGTAGTGATGGGAAGGGCAATCAGCCCCAGCATTTT.

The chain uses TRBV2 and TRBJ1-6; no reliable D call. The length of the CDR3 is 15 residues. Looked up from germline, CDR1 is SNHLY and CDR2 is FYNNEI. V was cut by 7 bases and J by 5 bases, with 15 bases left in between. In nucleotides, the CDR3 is TGTGCCAGCAATCCAAGCGGGCCCAATAATTCACCCCTCCACTTT. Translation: CASNPSGPNNSPLHF.

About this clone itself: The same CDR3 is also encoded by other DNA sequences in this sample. CDR3 sequence (DNA): TGTGCCAGCAGCTTGCGGGACGGTAACACTGAAGCTTTCTTT. It translates to CASSLRDGNTEAFF. The chain recombines TRBV5-4 with TRBJ1-1; possible D gene TRBD1, 5 bases. The CDR3 runs 14 residues. V shed 1 base and J shed 2 bases, with 9 bases lying between them. Per the germline V gene, CDR1 is SGHNT and CDR2 is YYREEE (reference sequence). Full variable domain (remainder filled in from reference TRBV5-4 and TRBJ1-1): ETGVTQSPTHLIKTRGQQVTLRCSSQSGHNTVSWYQQALGQGPQFIFQYYREEENGRGNFPPRFSGLQFPNYSSELNVNALELDDSALYLCASSLRDGNTEAFFGQGTRLTVV.

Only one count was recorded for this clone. The CDR3 coding sequence is TGTGCCTGGAGTGGGGGTGCAGGGGAGCTGTTTTTT. Translation gives CAWSGGAGELFF. The rearrangement joins TRBV30 to TRBJ2-2; D is uncertain. V lost 1 base, J lost 8 bases, and 8 bases lay in between. CDR3 size: 12 residues. The germline gives CDR1 GTSNPN, CDR2 SVGIG (reference sequence).

CDR3 bases: TGTGCCAGCAGTAAACGGACTAGCGGGAACGTCGGGGAGCTGTTTTTT. It yields the protein CASSKRTSGNVGELFF. V gene TRBV7-2 combines with J gene TRBJ2-2, with TRBD2 matching over 12 bases. Per the germline V gene, CDR1 is SGHTA and CDR2 is FQGNSA. This CDR3 is built from 16 residues. Trimming removed 6 bases from V and 7 bases from J; junction bases left unmatched: 9. The whole variable domain, filled in from reference TRBV7-2 and TRBJ2-2, reads GAGVSQSPSNKVTEKGKDVELRCDPISGHTALYWYRQSLGQGLEFLIYFQGNSAPDKSGLPSDRFSAERTGGSVSTLTIQRTQQEDSAVYLCASSKRTSGNVGELFFGEGSRLTVL.

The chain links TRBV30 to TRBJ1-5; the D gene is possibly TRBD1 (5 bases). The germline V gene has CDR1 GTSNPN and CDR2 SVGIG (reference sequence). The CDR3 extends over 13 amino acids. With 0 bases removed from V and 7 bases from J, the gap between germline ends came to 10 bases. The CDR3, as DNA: TGTGCCTGGAGTGTCAGGGATGAGCAGCCCCAGCATTTT. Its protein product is CAWSVRDEQPQHF.

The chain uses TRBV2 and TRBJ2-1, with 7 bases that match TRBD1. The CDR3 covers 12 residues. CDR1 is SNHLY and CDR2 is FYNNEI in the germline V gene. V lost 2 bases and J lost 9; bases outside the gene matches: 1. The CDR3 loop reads CASSERTGEQFF. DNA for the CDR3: TGTGCCAGCAGTGAACGGACAGGTGAGCAGTTCTTC.

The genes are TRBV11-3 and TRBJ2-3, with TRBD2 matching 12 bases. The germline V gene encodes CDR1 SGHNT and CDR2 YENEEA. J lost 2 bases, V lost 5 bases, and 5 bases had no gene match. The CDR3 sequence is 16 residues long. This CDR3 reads CASSLGLAGNTDTQYF. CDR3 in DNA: TGTGCCAGCAGCCTCGGACTAGCGGGGAACACAGATACGCAGTATTTT.

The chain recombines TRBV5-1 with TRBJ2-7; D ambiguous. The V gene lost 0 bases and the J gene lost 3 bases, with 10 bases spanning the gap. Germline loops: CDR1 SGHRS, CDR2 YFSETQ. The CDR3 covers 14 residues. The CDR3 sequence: CASSLDSRNYEQYF. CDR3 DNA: TGCGCCAGCAGCTTGGATAGCCGCAACTACGAGCAGTACTTC.

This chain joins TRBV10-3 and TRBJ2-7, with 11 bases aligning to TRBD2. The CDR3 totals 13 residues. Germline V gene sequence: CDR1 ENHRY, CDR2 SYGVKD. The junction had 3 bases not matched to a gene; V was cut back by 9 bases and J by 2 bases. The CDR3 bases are TGTGCCATAGGGACTAGCGGTACCTACGAGCAGTACTTC. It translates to CAIGTSGTYEQYF.

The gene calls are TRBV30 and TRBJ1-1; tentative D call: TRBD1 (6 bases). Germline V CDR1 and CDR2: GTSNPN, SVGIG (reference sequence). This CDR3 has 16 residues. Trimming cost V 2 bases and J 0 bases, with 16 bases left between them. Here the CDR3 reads CAWSWGLNRLNTEAFF. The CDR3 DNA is TGTGCCTGGAGTTGGGGGCTCAACAGGTTGAACACTGAAGCTTTCTTT.

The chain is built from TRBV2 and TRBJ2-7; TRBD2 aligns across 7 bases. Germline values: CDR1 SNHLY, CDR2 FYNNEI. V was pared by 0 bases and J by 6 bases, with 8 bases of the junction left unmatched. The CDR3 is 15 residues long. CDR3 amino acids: CASSEAGLGWVEQYF. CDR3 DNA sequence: TGTGCCAGCAGTGAAGCAGGACTAGGGTGGGTCGAGCAGTACTTC. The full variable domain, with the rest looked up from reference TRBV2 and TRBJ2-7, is EPEVTQTPSHQVTQMGQEVILRCVPISNHLYFYWYRQILGQKVEFLVSFYNNEISEKSEIFDDQFSVERPDGSNFTLKIRSTKLEDSAMYFCASSEAGLGWVEQYFGPGTRLTVT.

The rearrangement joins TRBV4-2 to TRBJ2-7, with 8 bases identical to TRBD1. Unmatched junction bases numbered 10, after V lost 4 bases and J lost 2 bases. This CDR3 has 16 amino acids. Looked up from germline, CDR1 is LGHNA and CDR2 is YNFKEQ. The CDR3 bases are TGTGCCAGCAGCCCGGACCGGGACAGGACTCCCTACGAGCAGTACTTC. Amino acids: CASSPDRDRTPYEQYF.

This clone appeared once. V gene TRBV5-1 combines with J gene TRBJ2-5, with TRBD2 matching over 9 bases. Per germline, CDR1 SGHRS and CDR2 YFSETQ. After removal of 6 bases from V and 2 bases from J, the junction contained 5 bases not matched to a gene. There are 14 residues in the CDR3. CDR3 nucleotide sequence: TGCGCCAGCACTGGGCTAGCGGGGCAAGAGACCCAGTACTTC. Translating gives CASTGLAGQETQYF.

CDR3 in amino acids: CASSLRTESYEQYF. The CDR3 DNA is TGTGCCAGCAGCTTAAGGACAGAATCCTACGAGCAGTACTTC. The rearrangement links TRBV11-1 to TRBJ2-7, with D perhaps TRBD1 (6 bases). Germline CDR1 SGHAT, CDR2 FQDESV (reference sequence). V dropped 2 bases and J dropped 1 base, with 9 bases sitting between them. The CDR3 extends over 14 amino acids.

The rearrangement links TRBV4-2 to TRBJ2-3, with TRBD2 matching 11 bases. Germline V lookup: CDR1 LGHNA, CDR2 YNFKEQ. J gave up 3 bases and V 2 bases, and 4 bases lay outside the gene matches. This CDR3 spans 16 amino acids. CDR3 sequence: CASSQSTSGGTDTQYF. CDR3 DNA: TGTGCCAGCAGCCAATCAACTAGCGGGGGTACAGATACGCAGTATTTT.

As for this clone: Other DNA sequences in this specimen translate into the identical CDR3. In DNA, the CDR3 is TGTGCCAGCAGAGGACTAAATGAAAAACTGTTTTTT. Encoded protein: CASRGLNEKLFF. The chain recombines TRBV2 with TRBJ1-4; D ambiguous. Trimming left V 6 bases short and J 5 bases short, with 7 bases between. The CDR3 is made up of 12 amino acids. Germline CDR1 reads SNHLY; CDR2 reads FYNNEI.

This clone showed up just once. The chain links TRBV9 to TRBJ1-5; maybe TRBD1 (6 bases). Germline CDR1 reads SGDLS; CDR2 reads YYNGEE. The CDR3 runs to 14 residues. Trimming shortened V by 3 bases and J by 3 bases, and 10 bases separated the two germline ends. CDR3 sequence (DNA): TGTGCCAGCAGCGCACAGGGAGACAATCAGCCCCAGCATTTT. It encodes CASSAQGDNQPQHF. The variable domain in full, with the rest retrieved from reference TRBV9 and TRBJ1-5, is DSGVTQTPKHLITATGQRVTLRCSPRSGDLSVYWYQQSLDQGLQFLIQYYNGEERAKGNILERFSAQQFPDLHSELNLSSLELGDSALYFCASSAQGDNQPQHFGDGTRLSIL.

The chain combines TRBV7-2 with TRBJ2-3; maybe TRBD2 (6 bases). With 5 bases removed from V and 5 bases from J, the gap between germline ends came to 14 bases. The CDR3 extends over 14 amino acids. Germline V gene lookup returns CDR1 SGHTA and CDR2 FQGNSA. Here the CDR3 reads CASSRDSFGDTQYF. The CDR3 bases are TGTGCCAGCAGCCGGGACTCTTTTGGAGATACGCAGTATTTT. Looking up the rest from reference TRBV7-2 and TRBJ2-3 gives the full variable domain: GAGVSQSPSNKVTEKGKDVELRCDPISGHTALYWYRQSLGQGLEFLIYFQGNSAPDKSGLPSDRFSAERTGGSVSTLTIQRTQQEDSAVYLCASSRDSFGDTQYFGPGTRLTVL.

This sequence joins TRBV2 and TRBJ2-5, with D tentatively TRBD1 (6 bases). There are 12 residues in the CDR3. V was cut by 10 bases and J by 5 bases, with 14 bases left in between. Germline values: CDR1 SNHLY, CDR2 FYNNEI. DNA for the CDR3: TGTGCCATTCAGGGGAACCCGGAGACCCAGTACTTC. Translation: CAIQGNPETQYF.

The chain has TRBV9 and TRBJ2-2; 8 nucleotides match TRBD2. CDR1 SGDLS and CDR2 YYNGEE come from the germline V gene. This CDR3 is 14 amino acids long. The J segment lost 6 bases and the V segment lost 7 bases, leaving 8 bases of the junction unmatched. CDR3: CASLGAGEAGELFF. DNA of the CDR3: TGTGCCAGCTTGGGAGCGGGAGAGGCCGGGGAGCTGTTTTTT.

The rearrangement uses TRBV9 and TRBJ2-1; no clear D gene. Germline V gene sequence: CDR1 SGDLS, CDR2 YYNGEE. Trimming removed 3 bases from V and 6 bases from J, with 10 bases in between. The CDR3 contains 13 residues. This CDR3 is CASSGSRRNEQFF. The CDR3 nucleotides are TGTGCCAGCAGCGGATCTAGGCGCAATGAGCAGTTCTTC.

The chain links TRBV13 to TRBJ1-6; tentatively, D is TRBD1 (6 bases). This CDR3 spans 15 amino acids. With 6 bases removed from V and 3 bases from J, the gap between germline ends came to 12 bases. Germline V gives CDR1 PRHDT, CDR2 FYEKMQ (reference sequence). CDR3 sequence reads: CASSYGQFYNSPLHF. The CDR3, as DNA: TGTGCCAGCAGTTACGGACAGTTCTATAATTCACCCCTCCACTTT. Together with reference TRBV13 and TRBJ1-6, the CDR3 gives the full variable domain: AAGVIQSPRHLIKEKRETATLKCYPIPRHDTVYWYQQGPGQDPQFLISFYEKMQSDKGSIPDRFSAQQFSDYHSELNMSSLELGDSALYFCASSYGQFYNSPLHFGNGTRLTVT.

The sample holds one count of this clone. The CDR3 here is CAISTGTTEAFF. The CDR3 region has the DNA TGTGCCATCAGCACAGGGACCACTGAAGCTTTCTTT. V and J are TRBV10-3 and TRBJ1-1, with D possibly TRBD1 on 6 matching bases. The CDR3 sequence is 12 residues long. V was cut by 6 bases and J by 4 bases, with 9 bases left in between. The germline gives CDR1 ENHRY, CDR2 SYGVKD.

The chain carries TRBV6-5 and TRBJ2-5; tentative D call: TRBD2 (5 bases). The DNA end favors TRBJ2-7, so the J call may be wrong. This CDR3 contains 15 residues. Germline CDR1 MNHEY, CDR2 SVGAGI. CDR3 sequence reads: CASSGGPLLNYEQYF. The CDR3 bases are TGTGCCAGCAGCGGAGGACCGCTCTTGAACTACGAGCAGTACTTC.

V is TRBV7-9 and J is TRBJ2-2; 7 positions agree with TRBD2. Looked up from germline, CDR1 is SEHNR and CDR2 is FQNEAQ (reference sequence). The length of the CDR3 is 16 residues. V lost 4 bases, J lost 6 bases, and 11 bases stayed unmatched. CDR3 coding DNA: TGTGCCAGCAGCTGGCTGGTGGCGGGAGAGGCCGGGGAGCTGTTTTTT. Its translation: CASSWLVAGEAGELFF.

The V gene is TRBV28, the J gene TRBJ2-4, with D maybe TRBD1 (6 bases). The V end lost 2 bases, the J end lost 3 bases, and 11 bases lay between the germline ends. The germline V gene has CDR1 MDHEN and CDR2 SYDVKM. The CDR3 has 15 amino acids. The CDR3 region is CASSLMGAGKNIQYF. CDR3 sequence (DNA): TGTGCCAGCAGTTTAATGGGGGCCGGCAAAAACATTCAGTACTTC.

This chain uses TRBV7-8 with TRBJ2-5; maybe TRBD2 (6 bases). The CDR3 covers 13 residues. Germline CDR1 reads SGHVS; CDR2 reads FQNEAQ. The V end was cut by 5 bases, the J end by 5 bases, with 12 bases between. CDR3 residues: CASSPSGEETQYF. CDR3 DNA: TGTGCCAGCAGCCCTTCGGGGGAGGAGACCCAGTACTTC.

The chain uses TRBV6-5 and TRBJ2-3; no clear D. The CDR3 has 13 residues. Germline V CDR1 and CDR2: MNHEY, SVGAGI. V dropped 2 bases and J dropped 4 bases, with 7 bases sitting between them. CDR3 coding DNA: TGTGCCAGCAGTTACCTAGGGTCAGATACGCAGTATTTT. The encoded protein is CASSYLGSDTQYF.

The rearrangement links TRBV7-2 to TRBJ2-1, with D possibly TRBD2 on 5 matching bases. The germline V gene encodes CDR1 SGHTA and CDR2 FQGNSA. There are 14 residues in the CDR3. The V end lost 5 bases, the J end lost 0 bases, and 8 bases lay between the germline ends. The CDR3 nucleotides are TGTGCCAGCAGCCCCGGGAACTCCTACAATGAGCAGTTCTTC. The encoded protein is CASSPGNSYNEQFF.

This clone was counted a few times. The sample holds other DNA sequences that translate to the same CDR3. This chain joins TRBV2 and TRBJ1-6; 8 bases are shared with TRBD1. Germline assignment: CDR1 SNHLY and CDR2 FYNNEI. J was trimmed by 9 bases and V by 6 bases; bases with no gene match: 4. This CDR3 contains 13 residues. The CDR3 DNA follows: TGTGCCAGCAGGGGGACAGGAGGTTCACCCCTCCACTTT. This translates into CASRGTGGSPLHF.